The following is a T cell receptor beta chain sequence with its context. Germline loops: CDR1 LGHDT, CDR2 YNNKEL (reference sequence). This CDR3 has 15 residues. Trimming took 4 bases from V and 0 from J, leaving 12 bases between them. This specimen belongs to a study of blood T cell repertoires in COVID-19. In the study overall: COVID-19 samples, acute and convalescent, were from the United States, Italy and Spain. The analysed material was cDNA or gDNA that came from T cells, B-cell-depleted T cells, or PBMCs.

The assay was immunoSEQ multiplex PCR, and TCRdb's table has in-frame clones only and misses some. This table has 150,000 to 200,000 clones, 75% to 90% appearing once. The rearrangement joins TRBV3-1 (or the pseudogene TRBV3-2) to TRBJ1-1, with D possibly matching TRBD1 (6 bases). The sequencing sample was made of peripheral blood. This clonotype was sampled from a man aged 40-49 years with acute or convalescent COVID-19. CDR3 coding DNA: TGTGCCAGCAGCCCCAGTGGGACATTGAACACTGAAGCTTTCTTT. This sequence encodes CASSPSGTLNTEAFF.